The 28 T cell receptor beta chains below were found in one sample sequenced in a study of blood T cell repertoires in COVID-19. Method: immunoSEQ multiplex PCR; TCRdb's copy keeps in-frame clones and lacks some. Of roughly 280,000 clones listed, roughly nine tenths were seen once; the top ten hold under 3.5%. The sequencing sample was made of PBMCs or T cells enriched from blood (not recorded which). Receptor source: a woman aged 45-60 years who had recovered from COVID-19.

Concerning this clone: One junction end does not reproduce the germline sequence, and a read error may be involved. The chain uses TRBV4-2 and TRBJ2-5; TRBD2 is a possible D gene (6 bases). Germline V lookup: CDR1 LGHNA, CDR2 YNFKEQ. The CDR3 is 17 amino acids. CDR3 region: CASSEEGSRDPRETQYF. The CDR3 DNA is TGTGCCAGCAGCGAAGAAGGATCGCGGGATCCGCGGGAGACCCAGTACTTC.

In DNA, the CDR3 is TGTGCCAGCAGCCTAGGGACACTAGATAACTATGGCTACACCTTC. Translation gives CASSLGTLDNYGYTF. The chain links TRBV28 to TRBJ1-2, with D maybe TRBD1 (6 bases). The CDR3 runs 15 residues. CDR1 is MDHEN and CDR2 is SYDVKM in the germline V gene. V was shortened by 6 bases and J by 1 base, with 15 bases between the two germline ends.

About this clone: Other DNA sequences from this sample encode an identical CDR3 as well. V and J are TRBV27 and TRBJ1-2; D may be TRBD1 (5 bases). The germline V gene has CDR1 MNHEY and CDR2 SMNVEV (reference sequence). The V end was cut by 5 bases, the J end by 2 bases, with 6 bases between. CDR3 size: 12 residues. CDR3: CASSPGNYGYTF. In nucleotides, the CDR3 is TGTGCCAGCAGTCCAGGGAACTATGGCTACACCTTC.

The chain employs TRBV6-2 or TRBV6-3 and TRBJ1-5; 7 bases agree with TRBD1. V gave up 2 bases and J gave up 2 bases; unmatched junction bases: 9. This CDR3 has 17 amino acids. Germline values: CDR1 MNHEY, CDR2 SVGEGT. CDR3 residues: CASSYGSTGNRNQPQHF. The CDR3 coding sequence is TGTGCCAGCAGTTACGGCTCGACAGGGAATCGCAATCAGCCCCAGCATTTT.

This chain joins TRBV7-9 and TRBJ2-7, with a weak D call TRBD1 (6 bases). V was pared by 4 bases and J by 5 bases, with 18 bases between. The germline V gene has CDR1 SEHNR and CDR2 FQNEAQ (reference sequence). CDR3 length equals 15 residues. The CDR3 DNA reads as TGTGCCAGCAGCTCCCGGGACACGGAGAGGGACGAGCAGTACTTC. Translating it yields CASSSRDTERDEQYF.

This clone has a single count. The sample contains more than one DNA sequence encoding this CDR3. J is TRBJ1-4 and V is TRBV6-1, with D perhaps matching TRBD1 (6 bases). The germline V gene has CDR1 MNHNS and CDR2 SASEGT. The CDR3 loop spans 15 amino acids. The V end was cut by 0 bases, the J end by 5 bases, with 10 bases between. The CDR3 DNA reads as TGTGCCAGCAGTGAAGCACAGGGTGGGAATGAAAAACTGTTTTTT. Its translation: CASSEAQGGNEKLFF.

The chain joins TRBV7-2 to TRBJ2-7; the D gene is possibly TRBD1 (6 bases). The V gene's germline CDR1 is SGHTA and CDR2 FQGNSA. This CDR3 region has 15 residues. V lost 7 bases, J lost 0 bases, and 16 bases lay in between. The CDR3 spells CASTKTGTNSYEQYF. The CDR3 DNA reads TGTGCCAGCACCAAGACCGGGACAAACTCCTACGAGCAGTACTTC.

V and J are TRBV9 and TRBJ2-1; 8 nucleotides line up with TRBD2. The V and J ends lost 0 bases and 4 bases, in that order; junction bases with no gene match: 3. The CDR3 has 15 amino acids. Germline lookup yields CDR1 SGDLS and CDR2 YYNGEE. The CDR3: CASSVVSGIYNEQFF. The CDR3 bases are TGTGCCAGCAGCGTAGTTAGCGGGATTTACAATGAGCAGTTCTTC.

There are a few counts of this clone. This chain links TRBV2 with TRBJ2-6, with D possibly TRBD1 on 7 matching bases. From germline, CDR1 is SNHLY and CDR2 FYNNEI. The CDR3 contains 17 residues. V lost 6 bases, J lost 2 bases, and 17 bases lay in between. This CDR3 is CASRRAGQGAGANVLTF. The CDR3 DNA reads as TGTGCCAGCAGGCGAGCGGGCCAGGGGGCTGGGGCCAACGTCCTGACTTTC. The complete variable domain, with remaining parts taken from reference TRBV2 and TRBJ2-6, reads EPEVTQTPSHQVTQMGQEVILRCVPISNHLYFYWYRQILGQKVEFLVSFYNNEISEKSEIFDDQFSVERPDGSNFTLKIRSTKLEDSAMYFCASRRAGQGAGANVLTFGAGSRLTVL.

The chain combines TRBV25-1 with TRBJ1-4; TRBD1 aligns across 9 bases. V dropped 2 bases and J dropped 5; count of bases not matched to a gene: 3. Germline CDR1 and CDR2: MGHDK and SYGVNS. This CDR3 contains 15 residues. In nucleotides, the CDR3 is TGTGCCAGCAGTGAAGGGACAGGGAGGAATGAAAAACTGTTTTTT. Its protein product is CASSEGTGRNEKLFF. The full variable domain, completed using reference TRBV25-1 and TRBJ1-4, is EADIYQTPRYLVIGTGKKITLECSQTMGHDKMYWYQQDPGMELHLIHYSYGVNSTEKGDLSSESTVSRIRTEHFPLTLESARPSHTSQYLCASSEGTGRNEKLFFGSGTQLSVL.

V gene TRBV12-3 or TRBV12-4 combines with J gene TRBJ1-5; tentative D call: TRBD1 (5 bases). The CDR3 consists of 13 residues. V dropped 7 bases and J dropped 9 bases, with 16 bases sitting between them. CDR3 in DNA: TGTGCCAGCACCGAAGGGCAGGGCGGGCCCCAGCATTTT. It is translated as CASTEGQGGPQHF.

The rearrangement joins TRBV2 to TRBJ2-3, with 11 bases fitting TRBD2. The CDR3 consists of 16 residues. Trimming at V came to 5 bases and at J to 0 bases, leaving 4 bases not matched to a gene. CDR1 and CDR2 (germline): SNHLY, FYNNEI. The CDR3 DNA follows: TGTGCCAGCAGTCAACGGACTAGCGGGAGCACAGATACGCAGTATTTT. It translates to CASSQRTSGSTDTQYF.

The rearrangement links TRBV9 to TRBJ2-2, with D perhaps matching TRBD2 (6 bases). This CDR3 is 15 amino acids long. The germline CDR1 and CDR2 sequences are SGDLS and YYNGEE. The ends were cut back, 5 bases at V and 0 bases at J, with 11 bases in the middle. As DNA, the CDR3 is TGTGCCAGCAGTAGGGGACTTTCGAACACCGGGGAGCTGTTTTTT. It yields the protein CASSRGLSNTGELFF.

V gene TRBV19 combines with J gene TRBJ1-4; 9 positions agree with TRBD1. CDR1 is LNHDA and CDR2 is SQIVND in the germline V gene (reference sequence). The length of the CDR3 is 14 residues. The trim removed 8 bases at V and 6 bases at J, leaving 7 bases unmatched. CDR3 DNA sequence: TGTGCCAGTCTGAACAGGGGGCATGATGAAAAACTGTTTTTT. Protein: CASLNRGHDEKLFF. Full variable domain (rest looked up from reference TRBV19 and TRBJ1-4): DGGITQSPKYLFRKEGQNVTLSCEQNLNHDAMYWYRQDPGQGLRLIYYSQIVNDFQKGDIAEGYSVSREKKESFPLTVTSAQKNPTAFYLCASLNRGHDEKLFFGSGTQLSVL.

This chain joins TRBV5-8 and TRBJ2-7; possible D gene TRBD1, 6 bases. There are 17 residues in the CDR3. Between the trimmed V and J ends, which lost 3 bases and 0 bases, there was a span of 19 bases. From germline, CDR1 is SGHTS and CDR2 YDEGEE. In DNA, the CDR3 is TGTGCCAGCAGCTCACAAAGGTCGGGACACAGCTCCTACGAGCAGTACTTC. Its translation: CASSSQRSGHSSYEQYF. Together with reference TRBV5-8 and TRBJ2-7, the CDR3 gives the full variable domain: EAGVTQSPTHLIKTRGQQATLRCSPISGHTSVYWYQQALGLGLQFLLWYDEGEERNRGNFPPRFSGRQFPNYSSELNVNALELEDSALYLCASSSQRSGHSSYEQYFGPGTRLTVT.

The chain combines TRBV25-1 with TRBJ1-3; D gene uncertain. Germline lookup yields CDR1 MGHDK and CDR2 SYGVNS. The CDR3 has 15 residues. Trimming took 0 bases from V and 4 from J, leaving 10 bases between them. CDR3 sequence reads: CASSEYKPAGNTIYF. The CDR3 bases are TGTGCCAGCAGTGAATATAAGCCAGCGGGAAACACCATATATTTT.

The chain employs TRBV5-1 and TRBJ1-1, with D perhaps matching TRBD1 (6 bases). Germline loops: CDR1 SGHRS, CDR2 YFSETQ. The V and J ends lost 1 base and 0 bases respectively, with 13 bases between them. The CDR3 loop spans 16 amino acids. CDR3 amino acids: CASSLQGGGMNTEAFF. The CDR3 bases are TGCGCCAGCAGCTTGCAGGGCGGGGGCATGAACACTGAAGCTTTCTTT. Full variable domain (rest looked up from reference TRBV5-1 and TRBJ1-1): KAGVTQTPRYLIKTRGQQVTLSCSPISGHRSVSWYQQTPGQGLQFLFEYFSETQRNKGNFPGRFSGRQFSNSRSEMNVSTLELGDSALYLCASSLQGGGMNTEAFFGQGTRLTVV.

This clone appeared a few times. The chain combines TRBV6-8 with TRBJ1-1; perhaps TRBD1 as D (5 bases). The V and J ends lost 1 base and 3 bases respectively, with 15 bases between them. This CDR3 has 16 residues. The germline gives CDR1 MNHGY, CDR2 SAAAGT. CDR3: CASSYWGGRDHTEAFF. The DNA for the CDR3 is TGTGCCAGCAGTTACTGGGGCGGGAGGGACCACACTGAAGCTTTCTTT.

The V gene is TRBV9, the J gene TRBJ2-1, with D possibly matching TRBD2 (6 bases). The germline gives CDR1 SGDLS, CDR2 YYNGEE. The V end lost 4 bases, the J end lost 4 bases, and 15 bases lay between the germline ends. The CDR3 spans 15 residues. The CDR3 loop reads CASSPGTGTYNEQFF. The CDR3 nucleotides are TGTGCCAGCAGCCCAGGGACTGGAACATACAATGAGCAGTTCTTC. The whole variable domain, remainder taken from reference TRBV9 and TRBJ2-1, is DSGVTQTPKHLITATGQRVTLRCSPRSGDLSVYWYQQSLDQGLQFLIQYYNGEERAKGNILERFSAQQFPDLHSELNLSSLELGDSALYFCASSPGTGTYNEQFFGPGTRLTVL.

The rearrangement uses TRBV28 and TRBJ1-2, with a weak D call TRBD1 (6 bases). The CDR3 totals 15 residues. Germline CDR1 reads MDHEN; CDR2 reads SYDVKM. Trimming cost V 5 bases and J 8 bases, with 21 bases left between them. CDR3 residues: CASSPHNGGAGGYTF. The DNA of the CDR3 is TGTGCCAGCAGTCCCCACAATGGGGGGGCGGGGGGCTACACCTTC.

The chain joins TRBV4-1 to TRBJ1-3; D possibly corresponds to TRBD1 (5 bases). The length of the CDR3 is 15 residues. The germline V gene has CDR1 MGHRA and CDR2 YSYEKL. The V end lost 5 bases, the J end lost 4 bases, and 15 bases lay between the germline ends. The CDR3 DNA follows: TGCGCCAGCAGCATCCAATGGAGGGACGGAAACACCATATATTTT. This translates into CASSIQWRDGNTIYF.

V and J are TRBV7-2 and TRBJ1-3; D might be TRBD1 (6 bases). The length of the CDR3 is 15 residues. V was clipped by 5 bases and J by 3 bases, with 14 bases between them. Germline CDR1 reads SGHTA; CDR2 reads FQGNSA. CDR3 coding DNA: TGTGCCAGCAGCCTTGGGGGGGCAGGTGGAAACACCATATATTTT. Translation: CASSLGGAGGNTIYF.

The chain is built from TRBV27 and TRBJ2-1; 13 nucleotides align to TRBD2. The V gene's germline CDR1 is MNHEY and CDR2 SMNVEV (reference sequence). This CDR3 comprises 11 residues. Unmatched junction bases numbered 1, after V lost 6 bases and J lost 14 bases. Written as DNA, the CDR3 is TGTGCCAGCAGAACTAGCGGGAGGGAGTTCTTC. The encoded protein is CASRTSGREFF.

V and J are TRBV16 and TRBJ2-1; weak D call: TRBD1 (6 bases). This CDR3 has 15 amino acids. The germline gives CDR1 KGHSY, CDR2 FQNENV. V was trimmed by 2 bases and J by 3 bases, leaving 11 bases between them. CDR3 amino acids: CASSQAGASYNEQFF. CDR3 coding DNA: TGTGCCAGCAGCCAAGCAGGGGCAAGCTACAATGAGCAGTTCTTC.

The J gene is TRBJ2-1, the V gene TRBV6-1, with D possibly matching TRBD2 (6 bases). The CDR3 has 16 amino acids. Germline CDR1 is MNHNS and CDR2 is SASEGT. Trimming took 5 bases from V and 2 from J, leaving 16 bases between them. CDR3 protein: CASSQVGGGTYNEQFF. Written as DNA, the CDR3 is TGTGCCAGCAGTCAAGTTGGGGGAGGCACCTACAATGAGCAGTTCTTC.

The CDR3 DNA sequence: TGTGCCAGCAGTTTGGGCGGGAGTTCAGATACGCAGTATTTT. It encodes CASSLGGSSDTQYF. The chain uses TRBV28 and TRBJ2-3, with 7 nucleotides matching TRBD2. Germline V lookup: CDR1 MDHEN, CDR2 SYDVKM. This CDR3 is built from 14 residues. V shed 3 bases, J shed 4 bases, and the junction held 4 bases outside the gene matches.

This sequence joins TRBV28 and TRBJ2-3; perhaps TRBD2 as D (6 bases). This CDR3 is 16 amino acids long. CDR1 MDHEN and CDR2 SYDVKM come from the germline V gene. Trimming pared 0 bases from V and 3 bases from J, leaving 13 bases between. The CDR3 loop is CASSLWSGVGTDTQYF. The CDR3 DNA follows: TGTGCCAGCAGTTTATGGTCGGGAGTGGGGACAGATACGCAGTATTTT.

This clone was detected once. J is TRBJ2-1 and V is TRBV21-1; whether TRBD1, the table's D call, matches the DNA was not checked. TRBV21-1 has pseudogene status. The CDR3 consists of 15 residues. The CDR3 DNA sequence: TGTGCCAGCAGCCGCCGGGACAGGGCTTCCCATGAGCAGTTCTTC. It translates to CASSRRDRASHEQFF.